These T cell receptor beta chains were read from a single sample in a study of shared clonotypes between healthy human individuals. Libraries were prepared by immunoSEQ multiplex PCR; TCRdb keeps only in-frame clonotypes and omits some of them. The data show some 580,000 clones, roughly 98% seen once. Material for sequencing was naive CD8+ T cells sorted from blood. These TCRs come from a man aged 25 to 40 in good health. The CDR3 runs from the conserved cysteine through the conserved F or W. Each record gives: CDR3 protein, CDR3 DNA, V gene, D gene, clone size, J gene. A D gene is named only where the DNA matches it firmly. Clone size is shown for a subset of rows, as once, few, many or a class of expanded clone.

CASSPFSGAYEQYF,TGCGCCAGCAGCCCATTCTCGGGGGCATACGAGCAGTACTTC,TRBV5-1,-,-,TRBJ2-7
CASSFDGTEAFF,TGTGCCAGCAGCTTCGACGGCACTGAAGCTTTCTTT,TRBV7-9,-,-,TRBJ1-1
CASSLDRRGLAVDEQFF,TGTGCCAGCAGCTTAGATCGACGGGGACTAGCGGTGGATGAGCAGTTCTTC,TRBV11-3,TRBD2,-,TRBJ2-1
CASSFYGTGTNEQYF,TGTGCCAGCAGCTTCTATGGGACAGGGACCAACGAGCAGTACTTC,TRBV7-9,TRBD1,-,TRBJ2-7
CAWSIGQETQYF,TGTGCCTGGAGTATCGGGCAAGAGACCCAGTACTTC,TRBV30,-,few,TRBJ2-5
CASAQPSGGAVDEQFF,TGTGCCAGCGCCCAGCCTAGCGGGGGAGCGGTAGATGAGCAGTTCTTC,TRBV9,TRBD2,-,TRBJ2-1
CASSPYRRVRDEQYF,TGTGCCAGCAGTCCCTACAGGAGGGTAAGGGACGAGCAGTACTTC,TRBV27,-,-,TRBJ2-7
CASSYYGRAGFEQFF,TGTGCCAGCAGTTACTACGGGAGGGCCGGGTTCGAGCAGTTCTTC,TRBV6-5,TRBD2,-,TRBJ2-1
CASSQPPDRVNNEQYF,TGCGCCAGCAGCCAACCCCCTGACAGGGTAAATAACGAGCAGTACTTC,TRBV4-1,TRBD1,-,TRBJ2-7
CASSYAGPTGELFF,TGTGCCAGCAGTTACGCGGGTCCCACCGGGGAGCTGTTTTTT,TRBV6-6,-,-,TRBJ2-2
CATTGTVTYEQYF,TGTGCCACCACCGGGACAGTGACCTACGAGCAGTACTTC,TRBV6-5,TRBD1,-,TRBJ2-7
CASSFQGGTGELFF,TGTGCCAGCAGCTTTCAGGGTGGCACCGGGGAGCTGTTTTTT,TRBV7-8,-,-,TRBJ2-2
CASSSAGTGLFEQFF,TGTGCCAGCAGCTCCGCCGGGACAGGGTTGTTTGAGCAGTTCTTC,TRBV9,TRBD1,-,TRBJ2-1
CASSYTGTAYEQYF,TGTGCCAGCAGTTACACCGGGACAGCCTACGAGCAGTACTTC,TRBV6-6,TRBD1,-,TRBJ2-7
CASGQEGNTIYF,TGTGCCAGCGGACAGGAAGGAAACACCATATATTTT,TRBV7-9,TRBD1,-,TRBJ1-3
CATQSSSYEQYF,TGTGCCACTCAATCAAGCTCCTACGAGCAGTACTTC,TRBV6-5,-,-,TRBJ2-7
CASSPGLAGYEQYF,TGTGCCAGCAGCCCCGGACTAGCGGGCTACGAGCAGTACTTC,TRBV13,TRBD2,-,TRBJ2-7
CASSVHQEGNEQFF,TGTGCCAGCAGCGTTCATCAGGAGGGGAATGAGCAGTTCTTC,TRBV9,-,-,TRBJ2-1
CATTGTETYEQYF,TGTGCCACAACCGGGACAGAAACCTACGAGCAGTACTTC,TRBV10-3,TRBD1,-,TRBJ2-7
CASSLLGQGSSYNEQFF,TGCGCCAGCAGCTTGCTCGGACAGGGCAGCTCCTACAATGAGCAGTTCTTC,TRBV5-1,TRBD1,-,TRBJ2-1
CASSPLRDPNYGYTF,TGCGCCAGCAGCCCCCTACGTGATCCTAACTATGGCTACACCTTC,TRBV5-1,-,-,TRBJ1-2
CASRETGGLNTEAFF,TGTGCCAGCAGGGAGACAGGTGGGCTGAACACTGAAGCTTTCTTT,TRBV6-5,-,once,TRBJ1-1
CSVEGSTYEQYF,TGCAGCGTTGAAGGGTCAACGTACGAGCAGTACTTC,TRBV29-1,-,-,TRBJ2-7
CASSLGVEQFF,TGTGCCAGCAGCTTAGGGGTTGAGCAGTTCTTC,TRBV9,-,-,TRBJ2-1
CATVHRDPLSSYNEQFF,TGTGCCACCGTCCACCGGGACCCATTAAGCTCCTACAATGAGCAGTTCTTC,TRBV2,-,-,TRBJ2-1
CASSSDTGADTQYF,TGTGCCAGCAGTTCCGACACGGGAGCAGATACGCAGTATTTT,TRBV7-9,-,few,TRBJ2-3
CASSQDNYRYLESNEQFF,TGCGCCAGCAGCCAAGATAATTACCGGTATCTAGAATCCAATGAGCAGTTCTTC,TRBV4-1,-,once,TRBJ2-1
CASSPLGVDIYEQYF,TGTGCCAGCAGCCCCCTTGGGGTAGACATTTACGAGCAGTACTTC,TRBV11-2,-,-,TRBJ2-7
CSVAGETQYF,TGCAGCGTTGCCGGAGAGACCCAGTACTTC,TRBV29-1,-,-,TRBJ2-5
CSVVALSSTDTQYF,TGCAGCGTTGTAGCGCTTTCTAGCACAGATACGCAGTATTTT,TRBV29-1,-,-,TRBJ2-3
CASSIGTGVYTF,TGTGCCAGTAGTATAGGGACAGGAGTCTACACCTTC,TRBV19,TRBD1,once,TRBJ1-2
CASSLVSGDNEQFF,TGCGCCAGCAGCTTGGTGTCCGGGGACAATGAGCAGTTCTTC,TRBV5-1,-,-,TRBJ2-1
CASSLDPSAPNQPQHF,TGCGCCAGCAGCTTGGATCCCAGTGCACCTAATCAGCCCCAGCATTTT,TRBV5-1,-,-,TRBJ1-5
CASSQIEIPGRNYEQYF,TGCGCCAGCAGCCAAATTGAGATCCCGGGGCGCAACTACGAGCAGTACTTC,TRBV4-1,-,-,TRBJ2-7
CASSPGVFRENTEAFF,TGTGCCAGCAGCCCCGGGGTCTTTAGAGAGAACACTGAAGCTTTCTTT,TRBV7-8,-,-,TRBJ1-1
CASSFPLRRQYTYEQYF,TGTGCCAGCAGTTTTCCCCTGAGAAGACAGTACACCTACGAGCAGTACTTC,TRBV28,-,-,TRBJ2-7
CASSLPRDPQEYF,TGTGCCAGCAGTCTCCCCCGGGACCCACAGGAGTACTTC,TRBV2,-,once,TRBJ2-7
CASSYRLQGIGELFF,TGTGCCAGCAGTTACCGATTACAGGGAATCGGGGAGCTGTTTTTT,TRBV6-5,-,-,TRBJ2-2
CASSKQGSYEQYF,TGTGCCAGCAGCAAACAGGGCTCCTACGAGCAGTACTTC,TRBV7-9,-,-,TRBJ2-7
CASSLEGVVQYF,TGTGCCAGCAGCTTGGAGGGGGTAGTGCAGTACTTC,TRBV7-9,-,-,TRBJ2-7
CASSYSSGSTDTQYF,TGTGCCAGCAGCTACTCTAGCGGGAGTACAGATACGCAGTATTTT,TRBV7-9,TRBD2,-,TRBJ2-3
CASTTTISSYEQYF,TGTGCCAGCACCACTACTATAAGTTCCTACGAGCAGTACTTC,TRBV28,-,-,TRBJ2-7
CASSLSTGNEQYF,TGTGCCAGCAGCTTATCGACAGGGAACGAGCAGTACTTC,TRBV7-9,TRBD1,-,TRBJ2-7
CASSLSREGETQYF,TGTGCCAGTAGTCTTTCGAGGGAGGGAGAGACCCAGTACTTC,TRBV19,TRBD2,-,TRBJ2-5
CASSRGDTQYF,TGTGCCAGCAGCAGAGGAGATACGCAGTATTTT,TRBV9,-,-,TRBJ2-3
CASSQDITYNEQFF,TGTGCCAGCAGCCAAGATATCACCTACAATGAGCAGTTCTTC,TRBV4-2,-,once,TRBJ2-1